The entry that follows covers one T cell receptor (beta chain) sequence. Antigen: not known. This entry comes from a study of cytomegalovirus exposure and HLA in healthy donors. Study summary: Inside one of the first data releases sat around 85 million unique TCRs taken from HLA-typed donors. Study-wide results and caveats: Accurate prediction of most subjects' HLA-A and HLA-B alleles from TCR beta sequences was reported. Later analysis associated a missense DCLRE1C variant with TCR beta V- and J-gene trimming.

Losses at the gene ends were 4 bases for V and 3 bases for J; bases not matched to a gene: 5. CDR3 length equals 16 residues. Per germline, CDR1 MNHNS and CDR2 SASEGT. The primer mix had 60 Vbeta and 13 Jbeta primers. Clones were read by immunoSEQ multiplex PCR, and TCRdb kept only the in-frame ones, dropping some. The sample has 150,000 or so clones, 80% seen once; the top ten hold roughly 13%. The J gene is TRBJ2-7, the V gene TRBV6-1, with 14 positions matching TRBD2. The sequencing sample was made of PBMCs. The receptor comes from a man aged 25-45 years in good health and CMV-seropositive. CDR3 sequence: CASSVTSGRAGYEQYF. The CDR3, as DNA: TGTGCCAGCAGTGTGACTAGCGGGAGGGCCGGCTACGAGCAGTACTTC.